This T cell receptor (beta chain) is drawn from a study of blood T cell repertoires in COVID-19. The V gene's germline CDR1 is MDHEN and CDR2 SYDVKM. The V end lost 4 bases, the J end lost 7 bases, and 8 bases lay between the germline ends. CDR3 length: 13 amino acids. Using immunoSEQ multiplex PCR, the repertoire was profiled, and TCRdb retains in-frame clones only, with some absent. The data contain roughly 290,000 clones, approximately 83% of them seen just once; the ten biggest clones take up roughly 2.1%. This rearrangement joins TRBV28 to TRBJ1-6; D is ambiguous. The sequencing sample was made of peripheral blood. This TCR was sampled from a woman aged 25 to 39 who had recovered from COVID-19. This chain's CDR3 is CASSWRANSPLHF. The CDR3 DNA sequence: TGTGCCAGCAGTTGGCGGGCAAATTCACCCCTCCACTTT. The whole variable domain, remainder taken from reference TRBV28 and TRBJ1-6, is DVKVTQSSRYLVKRTGEKVFLECVQDMDHENMFWYRQDPGLGLRLIYFSYDVKMKEKGDIPEGYSVSREKKERFSLILESASTNQTSMYLCASSWRANSPLHFGNGTRLTVT.